This T cell receptor (beta chain) was sequenced during a study of siplizumab effects on memory and regulatory T cells. Study-wide results and limits: Contribution to the alloresponse seemed major for naive T cells, which also seemed more diverse than memory cells. The authors could not assign a naive or memory phenotype to roughly 75-96% of proliferating CD4+ or CD8+ clones.

About this clone: Its antigen is undetermined.

Assays examined 75,000 to 100,000 TCR templates per sample. TCRdb's table, derived via immunoSEQ multiplex PCR, lists solely in-frame clones and lacks some. Of fewer than 120,000 clones listed, just under 95% are singletons. Germline V CDR1 and CDR2: SEHNR, FQNEAQ (reference sequence). V lost 5 bases, J lost 5 bases, and 9 bases lay in between. The CDR3 totals 12 residues. The sequence came from a human donor in good health. Sequencing was done on a sample of CD4+ T cells sorted from blood. This rearrangement joins TRBV7-9 to TRBJ1-2; D might be TRBD1 (5 bases). The CDR3 region is CASSPTAYGYTF. The CDR3 DNA reads as TGTGCCAGCAGCCCGACAGCGTATGGCTACACCTTC. Variable domain in full (rest from reference TRBV7-9 and TRBJ1-2): DTGVSQNPRHKITKRGQNVTFRCDPISEHNRLYWYRQTLGQGPEFLTYFQNEAQLEKSRLLSDRFSAERPKGSFSTLEIQRTEQGDSAMYLCASSPTAYGYTFGSGTRLTVV.